A single T cell receptor (beta chain) is shown here with its context. The antigen is not known. This sample stems from a study of long-term antiretroviral therapy in people with HIV. Study results and limitations: Once patients were on ART, diversity went higher but still fell short of transplant donor controls.

Survey-level immunoSEQ v3.0 assays were run. Roughly 35,000-55,000 T-cell genomes per sample were the sequencing target. Sequenced by immunoSEQ multiplex PCR; TCRdb stores in-frame clones only, minus some. The sample records 33,000 or so clones, approximately 80% being singletons. Trimming cost V 6 bases and J 0 bases, with 12 bases left between them. CDR3 length: 15 amino acids. The germline CDR1 and CDR2 sequences are SNHLY and FYNNEI. The TCR sequence derives from a man younger than 35 with HIV. The starting material was unsorted PBMCs, obtained 0.3 years after starting antiretroviral therapy. The rearrangement joins TRBV2 to TRBJ1-3, with D hard to call. This chain's CDR3 is CASRQRAYSGNTIYF. The CDR3 coding sequence is TGTGCCAGCAGGCAACGGGCCTACTCTGGAAACACCATATATTTT.